This T cell receptor beta chain was sequenced during a study of blood T cell repertoires in COVID-19. This CDR3 comprises 14 residues. The junction had 5 bases not matched to a gene; V was cut back by 3 bases and J by 6 bases. Germline values: CDR1 LGHDT, CDR2 YNNKEL (reference sequence). TCRdb's copy holds only in-frame clones and misses some; the assay was immunoSEQ multiplex PCR. The sample carries some 140,000 clones, roughly 79% recorded once. Sample: peripheral blood. This TCR was sampled from a human donor in a cohort sampled during active COVID-19. The chain employs TRBV3-1 (or the pseudogene TRBV3-2) and TRBJ2-7; 10 bases are shared with TRBD1. The CDR3, as DNA: TGTGCCAGCAGCCATGGGACAGGGGCTCTCGAGCAGTACTTC. Translated, it gives CASSHGTGALEQYF.